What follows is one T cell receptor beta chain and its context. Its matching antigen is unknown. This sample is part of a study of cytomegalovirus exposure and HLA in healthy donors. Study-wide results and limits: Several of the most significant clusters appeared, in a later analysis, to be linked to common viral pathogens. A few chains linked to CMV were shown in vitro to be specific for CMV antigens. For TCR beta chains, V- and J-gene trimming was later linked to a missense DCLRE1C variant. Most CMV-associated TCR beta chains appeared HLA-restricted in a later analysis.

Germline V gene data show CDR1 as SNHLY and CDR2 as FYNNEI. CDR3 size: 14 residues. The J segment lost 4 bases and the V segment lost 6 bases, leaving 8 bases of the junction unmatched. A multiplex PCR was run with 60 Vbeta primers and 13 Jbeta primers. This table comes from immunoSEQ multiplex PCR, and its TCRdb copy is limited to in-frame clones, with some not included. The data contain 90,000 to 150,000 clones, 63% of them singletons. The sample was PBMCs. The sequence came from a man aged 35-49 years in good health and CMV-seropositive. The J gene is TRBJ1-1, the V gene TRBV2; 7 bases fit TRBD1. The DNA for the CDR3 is TGTGCCAGCAGGATGACAGGGCGGGCCACTGAAGCTTTCTTT. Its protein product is CASRMTGRATEAFF.